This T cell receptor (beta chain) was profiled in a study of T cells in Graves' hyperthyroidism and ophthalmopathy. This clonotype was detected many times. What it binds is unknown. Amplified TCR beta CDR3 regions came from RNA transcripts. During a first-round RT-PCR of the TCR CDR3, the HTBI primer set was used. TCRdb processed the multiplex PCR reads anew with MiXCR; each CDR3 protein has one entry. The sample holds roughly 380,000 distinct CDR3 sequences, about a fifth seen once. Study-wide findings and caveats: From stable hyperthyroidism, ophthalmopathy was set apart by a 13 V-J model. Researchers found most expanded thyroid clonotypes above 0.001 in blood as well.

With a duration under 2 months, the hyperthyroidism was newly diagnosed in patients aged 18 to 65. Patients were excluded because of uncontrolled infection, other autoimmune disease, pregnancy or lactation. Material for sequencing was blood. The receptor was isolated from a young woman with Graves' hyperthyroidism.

The chain's CDR3 is CASSPGQGHTEAFF. The CDR3 nucleotides read TGTGCCAGCAGTCCGGGACAGGGGCACACTGAAGCTTTCTTT. The chain has TRBV2 and TRBJ1-1, with 10 bases aligning to TRBD1. Per germline, CDR1 SNHLY and CDR2 FYNNEI. The CDR3 contains 14 residues. The J segment lost 3 bases and the V segment lost 5 bases, leaving 3 bases of the junction unmatched.